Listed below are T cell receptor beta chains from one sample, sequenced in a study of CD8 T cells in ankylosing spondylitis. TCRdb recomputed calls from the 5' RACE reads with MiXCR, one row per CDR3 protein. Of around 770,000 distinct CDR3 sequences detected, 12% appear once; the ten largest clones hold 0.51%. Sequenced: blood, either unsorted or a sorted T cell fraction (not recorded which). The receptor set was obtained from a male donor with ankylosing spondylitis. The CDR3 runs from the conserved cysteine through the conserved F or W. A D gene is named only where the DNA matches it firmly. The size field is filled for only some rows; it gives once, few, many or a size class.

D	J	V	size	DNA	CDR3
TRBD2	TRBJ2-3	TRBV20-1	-	TGCAGTGCTCCCGGGACTAGCGCCTCAGATACGCAGTATTTT	CSAPGTSASDTQYF
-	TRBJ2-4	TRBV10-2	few	TGCGCCAGCAAGGGGGCGGCCGGGAGGGCCCCCAAAAACATTCAGTACTTC	CASKGAAGRAPKNIQYF
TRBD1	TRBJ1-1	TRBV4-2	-	TGTGCCAGCAGCCAAGATTATGGCAAGGGGACAGTAATGAACACTGAAGCTTTCTTT	CASSQDYGKGTVMNTEAFF
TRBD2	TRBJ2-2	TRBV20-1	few	TGCAGTGCTAGAAAGTTAGCGGGAACCACCGGGGAGCTGTTTTTT	CSARKLAGTTGELFF
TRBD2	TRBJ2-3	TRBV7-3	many	TGTGCCAGCAGCTTCGGGACTAGCGGGGGTACGCAGTATTTT	CASSFGTSGGTQYF
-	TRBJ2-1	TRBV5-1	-	TGCGCCAGCAGCTTGGAATTTTTCACAGGGATGGATGAGCAGTTCTTC	CASSLEFFTGMDEQFF
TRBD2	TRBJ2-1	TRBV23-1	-	TGCGCCAGCAGTCAATCAACTAGCGGGAGTTTCGGGGTGTCCTACAATGAGCAGTTCTTC	CASSQSTSGSFGVSYNEQFF
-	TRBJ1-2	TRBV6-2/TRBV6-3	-	TGTGCCAGCAGTTCCCAGGGTTGGGTCTATGGCTACACCTTC	CASSSQGWVYGYTF
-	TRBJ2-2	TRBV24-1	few	TGTGCCACCACTTCGGCGAACACCGGGGAGCTGTTTTTT	CATTSANTGELFF
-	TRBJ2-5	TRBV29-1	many	TGCAGCGCCCAAGGCACTGATCAAGAGACCCAGTACTTC	CSAQGTDQETQYF
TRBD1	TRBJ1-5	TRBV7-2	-	TGTGCCAGCAGCCCTCAGGGACAGGGTCTAGGTCAGCCCCAGCATTTT	CASSPQGQGLGQPQHF
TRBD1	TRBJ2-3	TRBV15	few	TGTGCCACCAGCAAGAACAGGGGGCACTCAGATACGCAGTATTTT	CATSKNRGHSDTQYF
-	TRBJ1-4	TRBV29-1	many	TGCAGCGTTGAAGGGGCAACTAATGAAAAACTGTTTTTT	CSVEGATNEKLFF
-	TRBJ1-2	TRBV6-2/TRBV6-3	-	TGTGCCAGCAGTTTCCCGCCCGGTAACTATGGCTACACCTTC	CASSFPPGNYGYTF
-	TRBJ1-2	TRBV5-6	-	TGTGCCAGCAGCTCCTTAACAACAGGGAAGGACTATGGCTACACCTTC	CASSSLTTGKDYGYTF
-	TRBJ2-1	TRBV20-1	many	TGCAGTGCTAGTAAGAGGAATGAGCAGTTCTTC	CSASKRNEQFF
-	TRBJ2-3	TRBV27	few	TGTGCCAGCAATTCCTCAGCAGGGGTCGGGACAGATACGCAGTATTTT	CASNSSAGVGTDTQYF
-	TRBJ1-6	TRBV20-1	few	TGCAGTGCTAGAAAAAGTAATTCACCCCTCCACTTT	CSARKSNSPLHF
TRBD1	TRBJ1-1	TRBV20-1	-	TGCAGTGCTAGAAGACAGGGTTGGAACACTGAAGCTTTCTTT	CSARRQGWNTEAFF
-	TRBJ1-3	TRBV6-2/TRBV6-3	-	TGTGCCAGCAGTTCGGCAGGAGGCTCTGGAAACACCATATATTTT	CASSSAGGSGNTIYF